Below, 13 T cell receptor beta chains from the same sample are listed, as sequenced in a study of shared clonotypes between healthy human individuals. The assay was immunoSEQ multiplex PCR, and TCRdb's table has in-frame clones only and misses some. The sample gives approximately 2.5 million clones, roughly 93% of which show up once; more than 0.35% is in the top ten. Sequencing was performed on naive CD4+ T cells from PBMCs. Noted subset: CD45RA+ positively selected. The receptors derive from a man younger than 30 in good health. Some clones in this sample may be carry-over from other donors' samples.

V gene TRBV4-1 combines with J gene TRBJ1-1; D is uncertain. Germline CDR1 and CDR2: MGHRA and YSYEKL. The CDR3 length is 15 residues. With 3 bases removed from V and 2 bases from J, the gap between germline ends came to 13 bases. DNA for the CDR3: TGCGCCAGCAGCCACAACCGGATCTACAACACTGAAGCTTTCTTT. Translation: CASSHNRIYNTEAFF.

J is TRBJ2-1 and V is TRBV7-9; the D gene is possibly TRBD1 (6 bases). CDR3 size: 17 residues. V was trimmed by 5 bases and J by 1 base, leaving 18 bases between them. Germline V gives CDR1 SEHNR, CDR2 FQNEAQ (reference sequence). The CDR3 sequence: CASSPVGFTGSYNEQFF. The CDR3 DNA follows: TGTGCCAGCAGCCCCGTAGGATTCACAGGGTCCTACAATGAGCAGTTCTTC.

V and J are TRBV4-1 and TRBJ2-7; 12 bases map to TRBD2. V gave up 5 bases and J gave up 6 bases; unmatched junction bases: 8. There are 15 residues in the CDR3. The germline V gene encodes CDR1 MGHRA and CDR2 YSYEKL. This chain's CDR3 is CASSSPPSGRGEQYF. CDR3 coding DNA: TGCGCCAGCAGCTCCCCGCCTAGCGGGAGGGGCGAGCAGTACTTC.

The chain employs TRBV5-1 and TRBJ2-1, with 9 bases that match TRBD2. The CDR3 covers 14 residues. The J segment lost 8 bases and the V segment lost 4 bases, leaving 7 bases of the junction unmatched. Germline V gene lookup returns CDR1 SGHRS and CDR2 YFSETQ. CDR3 residues: CASSPDSGSDEQFF. The CDR3 DNA sequence: TGCGCCAGCAGCCCCGATAGCGGGAGTGATGAGCAGTTCTTC.

This rearrangement joins TRBV30 to TRBJ1-4; D unclear. This CDR3 has 16 amino acids. Trimming removed 4 bases from V and 4 bases from J, with 19 bases in between. Germline lookup yields CDR1 GTSNPN and CDR2 SVGIG (reference sequence). This CDR3 is CAWKGAREGYNEKLFF. CDR3 DNA: TGTGCCTGGAAAGGAGCCCGGGAAGGATATAATGAAAAACTGTTTTTT.

V gene TRBV20-1 combines with J gene TRBJ2-1; D is unclear. V shed 5 bases and J shed 12 bases, with 11 bases lying between them. The CDR3 runs to 10 residues. From germline, CDR1 is DFQATT and CDR2 SNEGSKA (reference sequence). Here the CDR3 reads CSAGALMQFF. The CDR3 DNA reads as TGCAGTGCTGGAGCTCTTATGCAGTTCTTC.

This chain links TRBV7-9 with TRBJ1-1; 7 bases are a match to TRBD1. The CDR3 is 15 residues long. CDR1 SEHNR and CDR2 FQNEAQ come from the germline V gene (reference sequence). J gave up 5 bases and V 2 bases, and 8 bases lay outside the gene matches. The CDR3 spells CASSLIRGRLTEAFF. The CDR3 DNA follows: TGTGCCAGCAGCTTAATAAGGGGGCGTTTAACTGAAGCTTTCTTT.

The chain joins TRBV18 to TRBJ1-2; D gene uncertain. The V and J ends lost 4 bases and 3 bases respectively, with 15 bases between them. The CDR3 spans 15 residues. CDR1 is KGHSH, CDR2 LQKENI, per germline. The CDR3 DNA is TGTGCCAGCTCACTCACGGCGTCTTCCTACTATGGCTACACCTTC. Its protein is CASSLTASSYYGYTF.

The chain is built from TRBV29-1 and TRBJ1-3; TRBD1 agrees at 7 bases. Germline values: CDR1 SQVTM, CDR2 ANQGSEA. The CDR3 spans 14 residues. Unmatched junction bases numbered 11, after V lost 7 bases and J lost 5 bases. DNA for the CDR3: TGCAGCGCTATAACAGGGGCATTAAGAAACACCATATATTTT. Protein sequence: CSAITGALRNTIYF.

The rearrangement links TRBV29-1 to TRBJ2-5; D is ambiguous. CDR1 and CDR2 from the germline V gene are SQVTM and ANQGSEA. V lost 1 base, J lost 1 base, and 13 bases lay in between. CDR3 length: 15 residues. In nucleotides, the CDR3 is TGCAGCGTTGAAGGCAGTAGGCCAGCCCAAGAGACCCAGTACTTC. This sequence encodes CSVEGSRPAQETQYF.

CDR3 region: CASSGTVAGNTIYF. The CDR3, as DNA: TGCGCCAGCAGTGGGACGGTCGCTGGAAACACCATATATTTT. This sequence joins TRBV10-2 and TRBJ1-3; no reliable D call. The germline CDR1 and CDR2 sequences are WSHSY and SAAADI. Deletions cut 4 bases from V and 2 bases from J, with 9 bases between. The CDR3 extends over 14 amino acids.

The J gene is TRBJ1-1, the V gene TRBV18, with D possibly being TRBD1 (5 bases). Germline V gene data show CDR1 as KGHSH and CDR2 as LQKENI. Trimming took off 1 base at V and 5 bases at J, with 11 bases between the two ends. This CDR3 contains 14 residues. The CDR3 is CASSPQQEGTEAFF. For the CDR3, the DNA is TGTGCCAGCTCACCACAGCAGGAGGGGACTGAAGCTTTCTTT. The whole variable domain, filled in from reference TRBV18 and TRBJ1-1, reads NAGVMQNPRHLVRRRGQEARLRCSPMKGHSHVYWYRQLPEEGLKFMVYLQKENIIDESGMPKERFSAEFPKEGPSILRIQQVVRGDSAAYFCASSPQQEGTEAFFGQGTRLTVV.

This clone was observed once. The gene calls are TRBV6-1 and TRBJ1-5; unclear D gene. V dropped 4 bases and J dropped 11 bases, with 12 bases sitting between them. The germline V gene encodes CDR1 MNHNS and CDR2 SASEGT. There are 12 residues in the CDR3. CDR3 sequence: CASSGQPMAQHF. The CDR3 DNA is TGTGCCAGCAGTGGTCAACCTATGGCCCAGCATTTT.